These 24 T cell receptor beta chains were all obtained from the same sample, sequenced in a study of blood T cells in healthy people across ages. Next came a second PCR, run for about 6 to 11 cycles, which used a sample-barcoded 5' primer along with a J-beta primer mix. TCRdb passed the 5' RACE reads through MiXCR, listing each CDR3 protein once. Here the sample spans about 760,000 distinct CDR3 sequences, approximately 60% being singletons. Specimen: blood. The receptor source for this set is a middle-aged man in good health.

The chain employs TRBV7-9 and TRBJ1-4; 8 bases are shared with TRBD1. The CDR3 has 14 residues. V was clipped by 3 bases and J by 7 bases; unmatched bases: 4. Germline V lookup: CDR1 SEHNR, CDR2 FQNEAQ (reference sequence). CDR3 region: CASSFPGGPEKLFF. Written as DNA, the CDR3 is TGTGCCAGCAGCTTTCCAGGGGGCCCTGAAAAACTGTTTTTT.

This chain uses TRBV12-3 or TRBV12-4 with TRBJ1-5, with unresolved D. The CDR3 loop spans 17 amino acids. The V gene lost 5 bases and the J gene lost 1 base, with 18 bases spanning the gap. In DNA, the CDR3 is TGTGCCAGCAGTCCTGACCGTCGGGTGACAAGCAATCAGCCCCAGCATTTT. As protein: CASSPDRRVTSNQPQHF.

This clonotype was recorded many times. CDR3 nucleotides: TGTGCCATCCGACGAGGGGCTTCTACGAAAGCCAATGAGCAGTTCTTC. Its translation is CAIRRGASTKANEQFF. The rearrangement joins TRBV10-3 to TRBJ2-1; D may be TRBD1 or TRBD2 (5 bases each). This CDR3 is built from 16 residues. V dropped 8 bases and J dropped 6 bases, with 23 bases sitting between them. CDR1 and CDR2 (germline): ENHRY, SYGVKD.

The genes are TRBV27 and TRBJ2-7; perhaps TRBD2 as D (7 bases). The CDR3 covers 13 residues. Germline values: CDR1 MNHEY, CDR2 SMNVEV (reference sequence). V was shortened by 6 bases and J by 3 bases, with 12 bases between the two germline ends. The chain's CDR3 is CASRAGQYYEQYF. In DNA form, the CDR3 reads TGTGCCAGCAGAGCGGGACAATACTACGAGCAGTACTTC.

The chain is built from TRBV12-3 or TRBV12-4 and TRBJ2-1; D ambiguous. V lost 5 bases and J lost 5, with 13 bases in between. The CDR3 is made up of 14 amino acids. The CDR3: CASSSPTHDNEQFF. For the CDR3, the DNA is TGTGCCAGCAGTAGTCCAACCCACGACAATGAGCAGTTCTTC.

V is TRBV6-2 or TRBV6-3 and J is TRBJ2-1; no reliable D call. V dropped 0 bases and J dropped 10 bases, with 7 bases sitting between them. Germline V gene lookup returns CDR1 MNHEY and CDR2 SVGEGT. This CDR3 is built from 12 residues. This CDR3 is CASSYSIVEQFF. CDR3 sequence (DNA): TGTGCCAGCAGTTACTCGATAGTGGAGCAGTTCTTC.

To note about this clonotype: The junction does not match germline at one end; this may be a read error. The V call is TRBV7-2, the J call TRBJ1-5; 8 nucleotides line up with TRBD1. The end of the DNA is better explained by TRBJ2-3, so the J call may be wrong. Per germline, CDR1 SGHTA and CDR2 FQGNSA. The CDR3 sequence is 15 residues long. The DNA of the CDR3 is TGTGCCGGCAGCATTAGGACAGGGAGCGATCAGCCCCAGTATTTT. Translation gives CAGSIRTGSDQPQYF.

The rearrangement joins TRBV29-1 to TRBJ1-3; no reliable D call. V lost 5 bases to trimming and J lost 0 bases, with 8 bases between them. CDR1 is SQVTM, CDR2 ANQGSEA, per germline. The CDR3 spans 13 residues. CDR3 sequence: CSVMTTSGNTIYF. CDR3 nucleotides: TGCAGCGTTATGACGACCTCTGGAAACACCATATATTTT.

The chain couples TRBV20-1 to TRBJ2-7; perhaps D is TRBD1 or TRBD2 (5 bases each). Germline V gene lookup returns CDR1 DFQATT and CDR2 SNEGSKA (reference sequence). V was pared by 3 bases and J by 4 bases, with 19 bases between. The CDR3 runs 15 residues. The CDR3 here is CSASGASWRQYEQYF. CDR3 in DNA: TGCAGTGCTAGCGGGGCTAGCTGGAGGCAATACGAGCAGTACTTC.

As concerns this clonotype: This may be a read error: a much more frequent sequence differs by one nucleotide. CDR3 residues: CASSLLASGGQWYEQYF. Written as DNA, the CDR3 is TGTGCCAGCAGTTTACTCGCGTCGGGGGGGCAATGGTATGAGCAGTACTTC. This chain joins TRBV27 and TRBJ2-7; TRBD2 aligns across 8 bases. Germline V gives CDR1 MNHEY, CDR2 SMNVEV (reference sequence). Trimming took 2 bases from V and 7 from J; bases not matched to a gene: 16. The CDR3 has 17 residues.

Only a few counts were recorded for this clonotype. The chain carries TRBV12-3 or TRBV12-4 and TRBJ2-5; 9 nucleotides match TRBD1. The CDR3 is made up of 15 amino acids. V dropped 5 bases and J dropped 4; count of bases not matched to a gene: 8. The CDR3 DNA reads as TGTGCCAGCAGTCCCGGGACAGGGCCCGGAGAGACCCAGTACTTC. It translates to CASSPGTGPGETQYF.

This clonotype has just one count. The genes are TRBV27 and TRBJ1-1; D remains unclear. The CDR3 covers 15 residues. Trimming pared 3 bases from V and 1 base from J, leaving 12 bases between. Germline V gene sequence: CDR1 MNHEY, CDR2 SMNVEV (reference sequence). In DNA form, the CDR3 reads TGTGCCAGCAGTTTGCTTGGCCGGGGGAACACTGAAGCTTTCTTT. Protein: CASSLLGRGNTEAFF.

The V gene is TRBV12-3 or TRBV12-4, the J gene TRBJ2-7; the D is unclear. V dropped 9 bases and J dropped 2 bases, with 11 bases sitting between them. The CDR3 length is 12 residues. CDR3: CASRSLTYEQYF. CDR3 in DNA: TGTGCCAGTAGAAGCCTGACCTACGAGCAGTACTTC.

This clonotype was detected only a few times. The chain uses TRBV10-3 and TRBJ1-2, with D perhaps matching TRBD1 (5 bases). The V gene lost 7 bases and the J gene lost 3 bases, with 15 bases spanning the gap. The CDR3 is 14 residues long. CDR1 and CDR2 (germline): ENHRY, SYGVKD. CDR3 protein: CAINRDGGDYGYTF. In DNA form, the CDR3 reads TGTGCCATCAATCGGGACGGCGGAGACTATGGCTACACCTTC.

This chain joins TRBV5-1 and TRBJ1-2, with 9 bases matching TRBD1. This CDR3 has 14 residues. CDR1 is SGHRS and CDR2 is YFSETQ in the germline V gene. V lost 4 bases and J lost 4; bases outside the gene matches: 5. In nucleotides, the CDR3 is TGCGCCAGCAGCGAGACAGGGGGGGGCTATGGCTACACCTTC. This sequence encodes CASSETGGGYGYTF.

Concerning this clonotype: Mismatch with germline at one junction end may stem from a read error. The gene calls are TRBV10-3 and TRBJ2-7; D may be TRBD1 (5 bases). The CDR3 runs 14 residues. Germline V gives CDR1 ENHRY, CDR2 SYGVKD. The CDR3 DNA reads as TGTGCCATCAGCGAGTCTCCAGGGCCGGGCGAGCAGTACTTC. Translated: CAISESPGPGEQYF.

V usage is TRBV18 and J usage is TRBJ2-5; 7 nucleotides match TRBD1. The germline V gene encodes CDR1 KGHSH and CDR2 LQKENI. The CDR3 is 17 residues long. Germline trimming cut 3 bases from V and 1 base from J; bases unmatched to any gene: 11. DNA of the CDR3: TGTGCCAGCTCACCGATCACAGGGGTGAAGTTCCAAGAGACCCAGTACTTC. Its protein is CASSPITGVKFQETQYF.

As for this clonotype: A junction end diverges from the germline sequence, so it may reflect a read error. The chain uses TRBV14 and TRBJ1-2, with 10 bases lining up with TRBD1. The CDR3 spans 18 residues. The germline gives CDR1 SGHDN, CDR2 FVKESK. Here the CDR3 DNA reads TGTGCCAGCAGCCAGAAACCGGGACAGGGGAGGACTAACTATGGCTGCACCTTC. It translates to CASSQKPGQGRTNYGCTF.

This chain links TRBV29-1 with TRBJ1-1, with D possibly being TRBD1 (5 bases). V was shortened by 6 bases and J by 5 bases, with 16 bases between the two germline ends. The CDR3 length is 13 residues. CDR1 is SQVTM and CDR2 is ANQGSEA in the germline V gene. As DNA, the CDR3 is TGCAGCGTCCACGGGGGGTCCGGGACTGAAGCTTTCTTT. Protein sequence: CSVHGGSGTEAFF.

The rearrangement joins TRBV20-1 to TRBJ2-2; a possible D gene is TRBD2 (6 bases). The CDR3 is made up of 14 amino acids. The V gene lost 2 bases and the J gene lost 5 bases, with 12 bases spanning the gap. From germline, CDR1 is DFQATT and CDR2 SNEGSKA (reference sequence). CDR3 DNA sequence: TGCAGTGCTAGACCCCTAGCGACAACCGGGGAGCTGTTTTTT. This codes for CSARPLATTGELFF.

This chain uses TRBV4-2 with TRBJ2-5, with TRBD1 identical over 9 bases. Germline trimming cut 3 bases from V and 3 bases from J; bases unmatched to any gene: 2. Per germline, CDR1 LGHNA and CDR2 YNFKEQ. The CDR3 has 14 amino acids. The CDR3 reads CASSQRDREETQYF. The CDR3 DNA is TGTGCCAGCAGCCAGAGGGACAGGGAAGAGACCCAGTACTTC.

The chain links TRBV28 to TRBJ2-7; 12 bases agree with TRBD2. This CDR3 has 15 residues. Germline V gene sequence: CDR1 MDHEN, CDR2 SYDVKM. V lost 3 bases to trimming and J lost 5 bases; unmatched junction nucleotides: 5. The CDR3 sequence is CASSFTSGRMDEQYF. The CDR3 region has the DNA TGTGCCAGCAGTTTCACTAGCGGGAGGATGGACGAGCAGTACTTC. The full variable domain, with the rest looked up from reference TRBV28 and TRBJ2-7, is DVKVTQSSRYLVKRTGEKVFLECVQDMDHENMFWYRQDPGLGLRLIYFSYDVKMKEKGDIPEGYSVSREKKERFSLILESASTNQTSMYLCASSFTSGRMDEQYFGPGTRLTVT.

This clonotype was recorded a few times. The chain joins TRBV12-3 or TRBV12-4 to TRBJ2-3; possibly TRBD1 or TRBD2 for D (5 bases each). This CDR3 region has 12 residues. Trimming shortened V by 6 bases and J by 7 bases, and 11 bases separated the two germline ends. DNA for the CDR3: TGTGCCAGCAGGGCCGGGACCAATACGCAGTATTTT. Its translation: CASRAGTNTQYF.

V and J are TRBV12-3 or TRBV12-4 and TRBJ2-7; perhaps D is TRBD1 or TRBD2 (5 bases each). V was trimmed by 5 bases and J by 3 bases, leaving 17 bases between them. This CDR3 contains 15 residues. The CDR3 region is CASSRRDPPFYEQYF. CDR3 DNA sequence: TGTGCCAGCAGTAGAAGGGACCCTCCATTCTACGAGCAGTACTTC.